This TCR beta chain was sequenced during a study of blood T cell repertoires in COVID-19. Across the study: Acute-phase and convalescent COVID-19 samples originated in the United States, Italy and Spain. T cells, B-cell-depleted T cells, or PBMCs provided the cDNA or gDNA that served as material.

In the original processing: Cell counts per sample came from amplifying reference gene primers. Some clones are missing from TCRdb's copy, which holds only in-frame ones; the method was immunoSEQ multiplex PCR. V and J calls plus clone size are reproduced from that table; the DNA served to infer D and trimming. The repertoire holds about 310,000 clones, with around 86% as singletons. The CDR3 has 14 residues. Trimming removed 8 bases at V and 0 bases at J, with 11 bases between. CDR1 is LGHDT and CDR2 is YNNKEL in the germline V gene (reference sequence). Material for sequencing was peripheral blood. The source is a man between 45 and 60 years old with active or convalescent COVID-19. V gene TRBV3-1 (or the pseudogene TRBV3-2) combines with J gene TRBJ1-5; D call uncertain. The chain's CDR3 is CASPGQYSNQPQHF. The CDR3, as DNA: TGTGCCAGCCCAGGCCAGTATAGCAATCAGCCCCAGCATTTT.